The 16 T cell receptor beta chains listed next were all sequenced from one sample in a study of CD8+ T cells in alopecia areata (dated by TCRdb to 2016 to 2018). The library was produced with the immunoSEQ multiplex PCR assay. RNA was extracted from all samples and reverse transcribed into cDNA as template for TCR sequencing. The immuneACCESS repertoire file appears here via TCRdb, limited to in-frame rearrangements. These files lack a portion of the clones; in checked studies, under half of the deficit traces to unresolved V genes, and the cause of the others is not known. Here the sample has hundreds of thousands of clones; approximately 72% occur a single time. The ten largest account for around 1.3% of the sample. Read against the paper, the sample's treatment or condition label means: oral pan-JAK inhibitor, 5-10 mg twice daily. Sequenced here: CD4+ T cells sorted from blood, sampled at approximately week 42, from a patient treated with tofacitinib. Receptor source: a human donor with alopecia areata.

This clone was counted only a few times. This sequence joins TRBV6-1 and TRBJ2-7, with D perhaps given as TRBD1 or TRBD2 (7 bases each). The CDR3 runs to 15 residues. V gave up 3 bases and J gave up 3 bases, with 15 bases separating them. Germline CDR1 MNHNS, CDR2 SASEGT. Here the CDR3 DNA reads TGTGCCAGCAGTGACGGGGGGACAGTCTTCTACGAGCAGTACTTC. As protein: CASSDGGTVFYEQYF.

The chain links TRBV4-3 to TRBJ1-2; no clear D. From germline, CDR1 is LGHNA and CDR2 YSLEER. The CDR3 sequence is 13 residues long. V lost 0 bases and J 8 bases, leaving 10 bases between the germline ends. The CDR3 sequence is CASSQDLSLGYTF. CDR3 nucleotide sequence: TGCGCCAGCAGCCAAGATCTGTCCTTGGGCTACACCTTC.

This clone was seen a handful of times. V and J are TRBV4-3 and TRBJ1-6, with 10 bases that match TRBD1. J was trimmed by 4 bases and V by 0 bases; bases with no gene match: 12. The CDR3 is 20 residues long. Germline values: CDR1 LGHNA, CDR2 YSLEER. The CDR3 sequence: CASSQDVPGQGTGYNSPLHF. For the CDR3, the DNA is TGCGCCAGCAGCCAAGATGTCCCGGGACAGGGGACGGGATATAATTCACCCCTCCACTTT.

This clone was counted a single time. V and J are TRBV29-1 and TRBJ1-1, with 11 bases that match TRBD1. CDR1 SQVTM and CDR2 ANQGSEA come from the germline V gene. J was trimmed by 4 bases and V by 5 bases; bases with no gene match: 6. CDR3 length: 14 amino acids. In DNA, the CDR3 is TGCAGCGTTCGCGGACAGGGGGCTGGCACTGAAGCTTTCTTT. It yields the protein CSVRGQGAGTEAFF.

The CDR3 bases are TGTGCCAGCAGGGGTCGGTATGGATTCGGGGAGCTGTTTTTT. Protein product: CASRGRYGFGELFF. J is TRBJ2-2 and V is TRBV6-5; D ambiguous. This CDR3 is 14 amino acids long. CDR1 is MNHEY, CDR2 SVGAGI, per germline. Trimming took off 6 bases at V and 7 bases at J, with 15 bases between the two ends.

The rearrangement joins TRBV14 to TRBJ2-3; TRBD1 matches 10 bases. The junction had 4 bases not matched to a gene; V was cut back by 3 bases and J by 4 bases. This CDR3 contains 15 residues. CDR1 and CDR2 from the germline V gene are SGHDN and FVKESK. DNA of the CDR3: TGTGCCAGCAGCCAGAGGACAGGGGGTGCAGATACGCAGTATTTT. Translated, it gives CASSQRTGGADTQYF.

V gene TRBV5-1 combines with J gene TRBJ2-5, with a tentative D call TRBD2 (6 bases). V was pared by 3 bases and J by 1 base, with 10 bases between. Germline lookup yields CDR1 SGHRS and CDR2 YFSETQ. The CDR3 length is 14 residues. This chain's CDR3 is CASSWRDSQETQYF. The CDR3 DNA follows: TGCGCCAGCAGCTGGAGGGACTCCCAAGAGACCCAGTACTTC.

Here the CDR3 reads CASSVGLGTGRGTGELFF. The CDR3 DNA is TGTGCCAGCAGCGTAGGGCTTGGGACAGGGAGAGGTACCGGGGAGCTGTTTTTT. The rearrangement joins TRBV9 to TRBJ2-2, with TRBD1 matching 9 bases. V lost 0 bases to trimming and J lost 5 bases; unmatched junction nucleotides: 11. In germline, CDR1 is SGDLS, CDR2 YYNGEE. The CDR3 contains 18 residues.

This clone was picked up a small number of times. The chain links TRBV5-1 to TRBJ2-7; 9 bases are a match to TRBD1. CDR1 is SGHRS, CDR2 YFSETQ, per germline. The ends lost 4 bases at V and 3 bases at J; junction bases unmatched: 5. The CDR3 totals 14 residues. The CDR3, as DNA: TGCGCCAGCAGCCCGGACAGGGGCAACTACGAGCAGTACTTC. Protein product: CASSPDRGNYEQYF.

Comment on this clone: The sample carries other DNA sequences with the same CDR3. The CDR3 is CSVVGQGYEQYF. The CDR3 DNA reads TGCAGCGTGGTGGGACAGGGCTACGAGCAGTACTTC. J is TRBJ2-7 and V is TRBV29-1, with 9 bases fitting TRBD1. The CDR3 totals 12 residues. CDR1 SQVTM and CDR2 ANQGSEA come from the germline V gene. The ends lost 6 bases at V and 3 bases at J; junction bases unmatched: 3.

This rearrangement joins TRBV4-2 to TRBJ2-5; 11 bases align to TRBD2. The CDR3 extends over 16 amino acids. Germline CDR1 reads LGHNA; CDR2 reads YNFKEQ. The V and J ends lost 2 bases and 3 bases, in that order; junction bases with no gene match: 5. Here the CDR3 DNA reads TGTGCCAGCAGCCAAAAACCGGGACTAGCGGAAGAGACCCAGTACTTC. Amino acids: CASSQKPGLAEETQYF.

This chain links TRBV7-9 with TRBJ2-2, with 13 bases lining up with TRBD2. The length of the CDR3 is 16 residues. Germline CDR1 is SEHNR and CDR2 is FQNEAQ (reference sequence). V dropped 5 bases and J dropped 4; count of bases not matched to a gene: 4. This chain's CDR3 is CASSRGLAGPTGELFF. The CDR3 region has the DNA TGTGCCAGCAGCCGGGGACTAGCGGGGCCCACCGGGGAGCTGTTTTTT.

This clone was recorded a few times. The chain has TRBV5-4 and TRBJ2-7, with TRBD2 identical over 9 bases. This CDR3 region has 15 residues. V shed 0 bases, J shed 4 bases, and the junction held 5 bases outside the gene matches. From germline, CDR1 is SGHNT and CDR2 YYREEE (reference sequence). Here the CDR3 reads CASSLGSGGPYEQYF. The CDR3 DNA follows: TGTGCCAGCAGCTTGGGTAGCGGGGGACCTTACGAGCAGTACTTC.

The V call is TRBV25-1, the J call TRBJ1-1; no firm D call. From germline, CDR1 is MGHDK and CDR2 SYGVNS. The length of the CDR3 is 13 residues. Trimming took 6 bases from V and 5 from J, leaving 13 bases between them. The CDR3 bases are TGTGCCAGCAGGGTTTTTGGTGGAACTGAAGCTTTCTTT. Its translation: CASRVFGGTEAFF.

This clone was picked up one time. The chain is built from TRBV30 and TRBJ1-2; D unclear. The CDR3 spans 12 residues. Trimming took off 3 bases at V and 0 bases at J, with 5 bases between the two ends. From germline, CDR1 is GTSNPN and CDR2 SVGIG (reference sequence). Here the CDR3 reads CAWRTPNYGYTF. The CDR3 DNA follows: TGTGCCTGGAGAACCCCTAACTATGGCTACACCTTC.

The chain carries TRBV7-2 and TRBJ2-1, with D possibly being TRBD1 or TRBD2 (6 bases each). The ends were cut back, 5 bases at V and 14 bases at J, with 25 bases in the middle. Germline V gene sequence: CDR1 SGHTA, CDR2 FQGNSA. The CDR3 length is 15 residues. The CDR3 bases are TGTGCCAGCAGCCCTCAAACGGGGGCCACGAGTTTAGAGTTCTTC. It translates to CASSPQTGATSLEFF.